This TCR beta chain was profiled in a study of blood T cells in healthy people across ages. The study, taken as a whole, reports: More naive CD4+ cells and higher diversity marked long-lived donors relative to aged donors.

Worth noting for this clonotype: Its antigen is undetermined.

Primed by a sample-barcoded 5' primer and a J-beta primer mix, a second PCR proceeded for 7 to 11 cycles. Through a template-switch adaptor with 12 random nucleotides, each cDNA molecule received a tag. Each sample yielded at least 2.5 million CDR3-containing paired-end reads. TCRdb called the 5' RACE reads again in MiXCR, with one record for every CDR3 protein. Among about 680,000 distinct CDR3 sequences listed, around 49% were seen once. Peripheral blood samples of approximately 10 milliliters were drawn from each donor. CDR3 length: 15 residues. The germline V gene encodes CDR1 SGHTA and CDR2 FQGNSA. V lost 1 base, J lost 7 bases, and 13 bases lay in between.

The chain uses TRBV7-2 and TRBJ1-4; a possible D gene is TRBD1 (5 bases). Specimen: blood. The origin of this receptor is a woman aged 60 to 75 in good health. CDR3 in DNA: TGTGCCAGCAGCTTAGGACGAGGGACGACTGAAAAACTGTTTTTT. It specifies CASSLGRGTTEKLFF.